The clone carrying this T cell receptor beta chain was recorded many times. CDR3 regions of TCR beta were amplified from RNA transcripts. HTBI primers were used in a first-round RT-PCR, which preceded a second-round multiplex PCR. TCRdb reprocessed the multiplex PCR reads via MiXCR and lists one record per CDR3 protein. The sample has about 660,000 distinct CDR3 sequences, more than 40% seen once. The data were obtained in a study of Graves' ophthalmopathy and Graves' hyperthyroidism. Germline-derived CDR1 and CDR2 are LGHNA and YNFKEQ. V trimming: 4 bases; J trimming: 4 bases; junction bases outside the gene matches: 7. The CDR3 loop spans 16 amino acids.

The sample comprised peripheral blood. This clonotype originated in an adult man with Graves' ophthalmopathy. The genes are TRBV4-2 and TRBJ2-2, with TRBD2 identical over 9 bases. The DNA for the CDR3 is TGTGCCAGCAGCCGAGCAGCGGGAGGCTTCACCGGGGAGCTGTTTTTT. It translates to CASSRAAGGFTGELFF.